This T cell receptor beta chain was captured by sequencing in a study of blood T cell repertoires in COVID-19. About the study: Sites across the United States, Italy and Spain contributed samples from acute and convalescent COVID-19. Sample material is recorded as cDNA or gDNA derived from T cells, B-cell-depleted T cells, or PBMCs.

The CDR3 is 15 amino acids. CDR1 and CDR2 (germline): MNHEY, SMNVEV (reference sequence). The V and J ends lost 5 bases and 3 bases, in that order; junction bases with no gene match: 9. In the source study's methods: Quantification of nucleated cells was approximated via reference gene primer amplification. Profiling relied on immunoSEQ multiplex PCR, and the TCRdb table lists in-frame clones only, not all of them. Clone size and V and J calls were adopted from that table, with D and trimming inferred from the DNA. The sample lists 60,000 to 75,000 clones; more than 80% were seen once. J is TRBJ1-2 and V is TRBV27, with 7 bases matching TRBD1. The specimen sequenced was peripheral blood. This TCR was recovered from a man aged 25-45 years with acute or convalescent COVID-19. Here the CDR3 reads CASSPETGDYYGYTF. DNA for the CDR3: TGTGCCAGCAGTCCGGAAACAGGGGATTACTATGGCTACACCTTC.